The 31 T cell receptor beta chains below all came from one sample that was sequenced in a study of blood T cell repertoires in COVID-19. Assay used: immunoSEQ multiplex PCR; TCRdb lists only in-frame clones, some missing. The sample yields 70,000 to 90,000 clones, roughly 80% seen once. Sequencing was performed on peripheral blood. The origin of the receptors is a human donor in a cohort sampled during active COVID-19.

This clone was picked up a small number of times. The CDR3 loop is CASSQGGSGRREQYF. In DNA, the CDR3 is TGTGCCAGCAGCCAAGGCGGTAGCGGGAGAAGGGAGCAGTACTTC. This chain uses TRBV3-1 (or the pseudogene TRBV3-2) with TRBJ2-7, with 9 bases fitting TRBD2. The germline V gene has CDR1 LGHDT and CDR2 YNNKEL (reference sequence). Trimming took 1 base from V and 7 from J; bases not matched to a gene: 8. CDR3 size: 15 residues.

The rearrangement links TRBV7-2 to TRBJ2-5; 9 nucleotides agree with TRBD1. J lost 1 base, V lost 4 bases, and 7 bases had no gene match. Germline CDR1 SGHTA, CDR2 FQGNSA. This CDR3 is 16 amino acids long. The CDR3 sequence is CASSSQDRGIQETQYF. The DNA of the CDR3 is TGTGCCAGCAGCTCCCAGGACAGGGGCATCCAAGAGACCCAGTACTTC. The full variable domain, in which reference TRBV7-2 and TRBJ2-5 provide the parts outside the CDR3, is GAGVSQSPSNKVTEKGKDVELRCDPISGHTALYWYRQSLGQGLEFLIYFQGNSAPDKSGLPSDRFSAERTGGSVSTLTIQRTQQEDSAVYLCASSSQDRGIQETQYFGPGTRLLVL.

The chain carries TRBV7-9 and TRBJ1-2; D gene ambiguous. CDR1 is SEHNR and CDR2 is FQNEAQ in the germline V gene (reference sequence). This CDR3 is built from 13 residues. The V and J ends lost 2 bases and 3 bases respectively, with 7 bases between them. The CDR3 reads CASSLRGYYGYTF. The CDR3 DNA reads as TGTGCCAGCAGCTTACGTGGCTACTATGGCTACACCTTC. Complete variable domain (other parts from reference TRBV7-9 and TRBJ1-2): DTGVSQNPRHKITKRGQNVTFRCDPISEHNRLYWYRQTLGQGPEFLTYFQNEAQLEKSRLLSDRFSAERPKGSFSTLEIQRTEQGDSAMYLCASSLRGYYGYTFGSGTRLTVV.

The gene calls are TRBV18 and TRBJ2-1; no clear D gene. The CDR3 loop spans 13 amino acids. Deletions cut 6 bases from V and 0 bases from J, with 6 bases between. Germline V gene data show CDR1 as KGHSH and CDR2 as LQKENI. CDR3 residues: CASSLPSYNEQFF. The CDR3 DNA sequence: TGTGCCAGCTCTCTCCCCTCCTACAATGAGCAGTTCTTC.

The chain carries TRBV4-1 and TRBJ2-7; 12 bases agree with TRBD1. This CDR3 has 17 residues. After removal of 4 bases from V and 6 bases from J, the junction contained 13 bases not matched to a gene. Germline values: CDR1 MGHRA, CDR2 YSYEKL. CDR3 nucleotide sequence: TGCGCCAGCAGCCCCTCCGGCGGGACAGGGGGCATTGGCGAGCAGTACTTC. Translation gives CASSPSGGTGGIGEQYF.

The genes are TRBV7-8 and TRBJ2-2; D unresolved. CDR1 is SGHVS and CDR2 is FQNEAQ in the germline V gene. The CDR3 totals 17 residues. V lost 8 bases to trimming and J lost 0 bases, with 19 bases between them. The CDR3 sequence is CASCPRVLFSNTGELFF. DNA for the CDR3: TGTGCCAGCTGCCCTCGGGTCCTGTTCTCGAACACCGGGGAGCTGTTTTTT.

This chain connects TRBV20-1 to TRBJ1-6; TRBD1 aligns across 9 bases. The CDR3 contains 14 residues. From germline, CDR1 is DFQATT and CDR2 SNEGSKA (reference sequence). The V and J ends lost 3 bases and 14 bases, in that order; junction bases with no gene match: 11. CDR3 in amino acids: CSASAWGQGKTLHF. CDR3 DNA sequence: TGCAGTGCTAGTGCGTGGGGACAGGGCAAAACCCTCCACTTT.

This clone was counted a few times. The gene calls are TRBV19 and TRBJ1-2, with D perhaps matching TRBD1 (5 bases). V was trimmed by 3 bases and J by 4 bases, leaving 12 bases between them. This CDR3 comprises 14 residues. CDR1 and CDR2 from the germline V gene are LNHDA and SQIVND (reference sequence). The CDR3 spells CASSIAGGAYGYTF. The CDR3 bases are TGTGCCAGTAGTATTGCCGGTGGGGCCTATGGCTACACCTTC.

The chain recombines TRBV7-3 with TRBJ2-3; TRBD2 aligns across 8 bases. V lost 4 bases, J lost 0 bases, and 9 bases stayed unmatched. The CDR3 totals 17 residues. CDR1 and CDR2 from the germline V gene are SGHTA and FQGTGA. CDR3 coding DNA: TGTGCCAGCAGCTCCACCTTAGCGGGACCTAGCACAGATACGCAGTATTTT. Its translation: CASSSTLAGPSTDTQYF.

This clone occurred a few times. The rearrangement joins TRBV5-1 to TRBJ2-1, with 10 bases fitting TRBD1. The V and J ends lost 4 bases and 8 bases, in that order; junction bases with no gene match: 12. The CDR3 runs 16 residues. Germline lookup yields CDR1 SGHRS and CDR2 YFSETQ. Here the CDR3 reads CASSPQGTGVVDEQFF. The CDR3 DNA follows: TGCGCCAGCAGCCCTCAGGGGACAGGGGTAGTCGATGAGCAGTTCTTC.

The chain employs TRBV24-1 and TRBJ1-4, with 8 bases identical to TRBD1. The CDR3 runs to 17 residues. With 9 bases clipped from V and 4 bases from J, the junction kept 15 bases outside the gene matches. Germline assignment: CDR1 KGHDR and CDR2 SFDVKD. The DNA for the CDR3 is TGTGCCACCCCAAGGGGCAGGGGGCCTTGCCGTAATGAAAAACTGTTTTTT. This codes for CATPRGRGPCRNEKLFF.

J is TRBJ2-1 and V is TRBV5-1; the match to TRBD1 covers 7 bases. Looked up from germline, CDR1 is SGHRS and CDR2 is YFSETQ. V lost 4 bases to trimming and J lost 1 base; unmatched junction nucleotides: 14. The CDR3 is 18 amino acids. The CDR3 is CASSRVDRANISYNEQFF. CDR3 sequence (DNA): TGCGCCAGCAGCCGGGTCGACAGGGCTAACATATCCTACAATGAGCAGTTCTTC.

The chain links TRBV5-5 to TRBJ2-2; TRBD1 matches 7 bases. With V trimmed by 2 bases and J by 5 bases, 3 bases remained unmatched. Per germline, CDR1 SGHKS and CDR2 YYEKEE (reference sequence). The CDR3 sequence is 14 residues long. CDR3 region: CASSFGTATGELFF. The DNA of the CDR3 is TGTGCCAGCAGCTTTGGGACAGCTACCGGGGAGCTGTTTTTT.

V and J are TRBV7-2 and TRBJ1-2, with D unresolved. Per the germline V gene, CDR1 is SGHTA and CDR2 is FQGNSA. V lost 5 bases to trimming and J lost 8 bases, with 15 bases between them. The CDR3 sequence is 13 residues long. The CDR3 nucleotides read TGTGCCAGCAGCCAAATCCGGGTGTCCGGCTACACCTTC. This translates into CASSQIRVSGYTF.

CDR3 nucleotide sequence: TGTGCCAGCAGTTACGGACAGGGCAATCAGCCCCAGCATTTT. This codes for CASSYGQGNQPQHF. V is TRBV6-5 and J is TRBJ1-5; 7 bases align to TRBD1. This CDR3 spans 14 amino acids. Germline assignment: CDR1 MNHEY and CDR2 SVGAGI. The V gene end was trimmed by 2 bases and the J gene end by 2 bases; junction bases not matched to a gene: 0.

This clone showed up just once. This chain joins TRBV10-3 and TRBJ1-1, with D maybe TRBD1 (5 bases). V was shortened by 4 bases and J by 3 bases, with 9 bases between the two germline ends. The CDR3 contains 13 residues. The germline V gene encodes CDR1 ENHRY and CDR2 SYGVKD. The CDR3 bases are TGTGCCATCAGTGGGACGGGGGACACTGAAGCTTTCTTT. Residues: CAISGTGDTEAFF.

This clone was detected only once. The chain uses TRBV29-1 and TRBJ1-5; D is ambiguous. The CDR3 has 13 residues. Trimming pared 5 bases from V and 0 bases from J, leaving 8 bases between. Germline V lookup: CDR1 SQVTM, CDR2 ANQGSEA. The DNA of the CDR3 is TGCAGCGTTCAAACAGATAGCAATCAGCCCCAGCATTTT. Residues: CSVQTDSNQPQHF.

The gene calls are TRBV6-5 and TRBJ2-5; 7 bases align to TRBD2. The V and J ends lost 5 bases and 2 bases, in that order; junction bases with no gene match: 5. The CDR3 consists of 14 residues. Germline-derived CDR1 and CDR2 are MNHEY and SVGAGI. CDR3 residues: CASSQPGGQETQYF. CDR3 nucleotides: TGTGCCAGCAGTCAACCGGGGGGTCAAGAGACCCAGTACTTC.

This clone showed up just once. The rearrangement uses TRBV7-3 and TRBJ2-2, with TRBD2 matching 15 bases. Germline lookup yields CDR1 SGHTA and CDR2 FQGTGA. The length of the CDR3 is 17 residues. V dropped 4 bases and J dropped 5; count of bases not matched to a gene: 5. In DNA, the CDR3 is TGTGCCAGCAGCTCGGGGACTAGCGGGAGGCTTACCGGGGAGCTGTTTTTT. Amino acids: CASSSGTSGRLTGELFF.

This clone was seen a few times. The chain carries TRBV5-5 and TRBJ2-7; 7 bases match TRBD1. This CDR3 contains 15 residues. Per germline, CDR1 SGHKS and CDR2 YYEKEE (reference sequence). V lost 4 bases to trimming and J lost 8 bases; unmatched junction nucleotides: 15. In DNA, the CDR3 is TGTGCCAGCAGCAGCAACTCCGGGACAGCCCAAAAGCAGTACTTC. As protein: CASSSNSGTAQKQYF. The full variable domain, rest sourced from reference TRBV5-5 and TRBJ2-7, is DAGVTQSPTHLIKTRGQQVTLRCSPISGHKSVSWYQQVLGQGPQFIFQYYEKEERGRGNFPDRFSARQFPNYSSELNVNALLLGDSALYLCASSSNSGTAQKQYFGPGTRLTVT.

V usage is TRBV5-6 and J usage is TRBJ2-1, with 11 bases fitting TRBD2. V trimming: 5 bases; J trimming: 4 bases; junction bases outside the gene matches: 5. There are 15 residues in the CDR3. The germline V gene encodes CDR1 SGHDT and CDR2 YYEEEE. The chain's CDR3 is CASSPLAGAYNEQFF. The CDR3 bases are TGTGCCAGCAGTCCACTAGCGGGAGCGTACAATGAGCAGTTCTTC.

This clone came up a few times. The CDR3 spells CASSPGGGEGYEQYF. DNA for the CDR3: TGTGCCAGCAGCCCCGGAGGGGGGGAGGGCTACGAGCAGTACTTC. The chain employs TRBV5-4 and TRBJ2-7; TRBD2 might be the D (7 bases). There are 15 residues in the CDR3. Trimming took off 4 bases at V and 3 bases at J, with 17 bases between the two ends. Germline V gene lookup returns CDR1 SGHNT and CDR2 YYREEE (reference sequence).

The chain employs TRBV2 and TRBJ2-1, with no clear D. CDR3 length: 12 amino acids. The germline V and J ends were trimmed by 8 bases and 9 bases, with 14 bases remaining between them. Germline CDR1 SNHLY, CDR2 FYNNEI. This CDR3 reads CASSFQVSEQFF. CDR3 nucleotides: TGTGCCAGCTCCTTTCAGGTCAGTGAGCAGTTCTTC.

This rearrangement joins TRBV15 to TRBJ2-1; 11 bases agree with TRBD2. Germline CDR1 reads LNHNV; CDR2 reads YYDKDF (reference sequence). The CDR3 covers 15 residues. V was pared by 5 bases and J by 7 bases, with 7 bases of the junction left unmatched. DNA for the CDR3: TGTGCCACCAGCCGTAGCGGGAGGGCCATGAATGAGCAGTTCTTC. It yields the protein CATSRSGRAMNEQFF.

The genes are TRBV7-6 and TRBJ2-5; the D is unclear. The V end lost 2 bases, the J end lost 3 bases, and 10 bases lay between the germline ends. The CDR3 consists of 14 residues. Germline assignment: CDR1 SGHVS and CDR2 FNYEAQ. Written as DNA, the CDR3 is TGTGCCAGCAGCTTACGTCCCACAAAAGAGACCCAGTACTTC. Translated: CASSLRPTKETQYF. The variable domain in full, with the rest retrieved from reference TRBV7-6 and TRBJ2-5, is GAGVSQSPRYKVTKRGQDVALRCDPISGHVSLYWYRQALGQGPEFLTYFNYEAQQDKSGLPNDRFSAERPEGSISTLTIQRTEQRDSAMYRCASSLRPTKETQYFGPGTRLLVL.

This chain joins TRBV7-9 and TRBJ1-1; no clear D. Between the trimmed V and J ends, which lost 2 bases and 3 bases, there was a span of 10 bases. The CDR3 loop spans 14 amino acids. CDR1 and CDR2 from the germline V gene are SEHNR and FQNEAQ (reference sequence). The CDR3 DNA sequence: TGTGCCAGCAGCTTACTCGGTCGGGACACTGAAGCTTTCTTT. Protein product: CASSLLGRDTEAFF.

This clone was seen once. The V call is TRBV28, the J call TRBJ1-4; perhaps TRBD1 as D (5 bases). Germline CDR1 reads MDHEN; CDR2 reads SYDVKM. The CDR3 length is 14 residues. V shed 10 bases and J shed 10 bases, with 22 bases lying between them. The CDR3 loop reads CATSNDGGVRKLFF. The CDR3 DNA reads TGTGCCACCTCGAACGACGGGGGAGTCCGAAAACTGTTTTTT.

V gene TRBV18 combines with J gene TRBJ1-3, with no clear D. Looked up from germline, CDR1 is KGHSH and CDR2 is LQKENI. The germline V and J ends were trimmed by 1 base and 0 bases, with 10 bases remaining between them. CDR3 length equals 16 residues. In DNA, the CDR3 is TGTGCCAGCTCACCACTTCCAGGATACTCTGGAAACACCATATATTTT. Its protein product is CASSPLPGYSGNTIYF.

This clone turned up a few times. The J gene is TRBJ2-3, the V gene TRBV4-3; D might be TRBD2 (6 bases). The CDR3 spans 13 residues. The germline gives CDR1 LGHNA, CDR2 YSLEER. The V end lost 4 bases, the J end lost 4 bases, and 9 bases lay between the germline ends. CDR3 sequence reads: CASSPERADTQYF. The CDR3 DNA is TGCGCCAGCAGCCCCGAGCGGGCAGATACGCAGTATTTT.

The chain joins TRBV27 to TRBJ1-2; TRBD1 matches 10 bases. The germline V gene has CDR1 MNHEY and CDR2 SMNVEV (reference sequence). Losses at the gene ends were 5 bases for V and 8 bases for J; bases not matched to a gene: 8. CDR3 length: 14 residues. In DNA form, the CDR3 reads TGTGCCAGCAGTCCCTGGGACAGGGGAGTCGGCTACACCTTC. This encodes CASSPWDRGVGYTF.

V usage is TRBV5-1 and J usage is TRBJ2-1; 11 bases agree with TRBD1. Germline V gives CDR1 SGHRS, CDR2 YFSETQ. Germline trimming cut 4 bases from V and 8 bases from J; bases unmatched to any gene: 8. This CDR3 is built from 15 residues. The CDR3 is CASSEGQGDSDEQFF. The CDR3 DNA is TGCGCCAGCAGCGAGGGACAGGGGGATTCGGATGAGCAGTTCTTC.